One sample yielded the 23 T cell receptor beta chains listed below, sequenced in a study of blood T cell repertoires in COVID-19. The method was immunoSEQ multiplex PCR; TCRdb's version includes in-frame clones alone and lacks a portion of them. The repertoire holds roughly 250,000 clones, with about 80% as singletons. Sequences were obtained from peripheral blood. These TCRs come from a person aged 65 to 79 with COVID-19, enrolled during active disease.

In this sample, this clone turned up once. This rearrangement joins TRBV7-3 to TRBJ1-3; D not resolved. Germline assignment: CDR1 SGHTA and CDR2 FQGTGA. This CDR3 is 13 amino acids long. The V end was cut by 6 bases, the J end by 2 bases, with 8 bases between. The CDR3 region is CASSRSPGNTIYF. CDR3 nucleotide sequence: TGTGCCAGCAGTCGTAGTCCTGGAAACACCATATATTTT.

The rearrangement links TRBV28 to TRBJ2-2, with D uncertain. In germline, CDR1 is MDHEN, CDR2 SYDVKM. V lost 6 bases to trimming and J lost 2 bases, with 4 bases between them. This CDR3 spans 12 amino acids. CDR3 sequence: CASRINTGELFF. In DNA, the CDR3 is TGTGCCAGCAGAATAAACACCGGGGAGCTGTTTTTT.

The gene calls are TRBV5-5 and TRBJ2-5, with a weak D call TRBD1 (6 bases). This CDR3 has 14 residues. In germline, CDR1 is SGHKS, CDR2 YYEKEE (reference sequence). Between the trimmed V and J ends, which lost 4 bases and 4 bases, there was a span of 14 bases. The CDR3 loop reads CASSAQGRRETQYF. The CDR3 DNA sequence: TGTGCCAGCAGCGCCCAGGGGAGACGAGAGACCCAGTACTTC.

V gene TRBV5-6 combines with J gene TRBJ2-7; TRBD2 aligns across 14 bases. J gave up 9 bases and V 4 bases, and 12 bases lay outside the gene matches. CDR1 is SGHDT, CDR2 YYEEEE, per germline. This CDR3 region has 16 residues. The DNA for the CDR3 is TGTGCCAGCAGCCCTAGAAGGACTAGCGGGAGGATGGTGCAGTACTTC. This gives the protein CASSPRRTSGRMVQYF.

This clone was observed a handful of times. The chain uses TRBV18 and TRBJ1-5, with D maybe TRBD1 (5 bases). CDR1 and CDR2 (germline): KGHSH, LQKENI. This CDR3 spans 16 amino acids. Trimming pared 2 bases from V and 0 bases from J, leaving 11 bases between. CDR3 region: CASSPFRVDSNQPQHF. In nucleotides, the CDR3 is TGTGCCAGCTCACCATTCAGGGTGGATAGCAATCAGCCCCAGCATTTT.

The chain combines TRBV19 with TRBJ1-6; D is unresolved. This CDR3 region has 14 residues. Germline lookup yields CDR1 LNHDA and CDR2 SQIVND (reference sequence). V was shortened by 4 bases and J by 3 bases, with 7 bases between the two germline ends. CDR3 DNA sequence: TGTGCCAGTAGTAAGGAGAGCTATAATTCACCCCTCCACTTT. Translation gives CASSKESYNSPLHF. Variable domain in full (rest from reference TRBV19 and TRBJ1-6): DGGITQSPKYLFRKEGQNVTLSCEQNLNHDAMYWYRQDPGQGLRLIYYSQIVNDFQKGDIAEGYSVSREKKESFPLTVTSAQKNPTAFYLCASSKESYNSPLHFGNGTRLTVT.

The chain carries TRBV25-1 and TRBJ1-5, with D unclear. The CDR3 runs to 13 residues. With 4 bases removed from V and 4 bases from J, the gap between germline ends came to 8 bases. The germline gives CDR1 MGHDK, CDR2 SYGVNS. This chain's CDR3 is CASSVSSNQPQHF. In nucleotides, the CDR3 is TGTGCCAGCAGTGTGTCTAGTAATCAGCCCCAGCATTTT.

This clone showed up just a few times. The chain employs TRBV19 and TRBJ1-5; TRBD1 might be the D (5 bases). The CDR3 is 16 residues long. V dropped 5 bases and J dropped 2 bases, with 16 bases sitting between them. The germline gives CDR1 LNHDA, CDR2 SQIVND (reference sequence). The CDR3 DNA reads TGTGCCAGTAGTCCGAAGGACACCGGAGGCAATCAGCCCCAGCATTTT. Protein product: CASSPKDTGGNQPQHF.

V usage is TRBV6-6 and J usage is TRBJ2-5; 11 bases match TRBD1. Germline trimming cut 5 bases from V and 3 bases from J; bases unmatched to any gene: 2. This CDR3 region has 14 residues. CDR1 and CDR2 from the germline V gene are MNHNY and SVGAGI (reference sequence). This chain's CDR3 is CASSGGQGEETQYF. CDR3 bases: TGTGCCAGCAGTGGGGGACAGGGGGAAGAGACCCAGTACTTC.

The genes are TRBV5-1 and TRBJ2-3, with D tentatively TRBD2 (5 bases). The CDR3 covers 15 residues. Per the germline V gene, CDR1 is SGHRS and CDR2 is YFSETQ. With 0 bases removed from V and 1 base from J, the gap between germline ends came to 9 bases. The CDR3 nucleotides are TGCGCCAGCAGCTTGGTAGCGCAGGGCACAGATACGCAGTATTTT. This gives the protein CASSLVAQGTDTQYF.

The chain is built from TRBV2 and TRBJ2-7, with 7 bases lining up with TRBD1. CDR1 and CDR2 from the germline V gene are SNHLY and FYNNEI. Germline trimming cut 4 bases from V and 3 bases from J; bases unmatched to any gene: 9. The CDR3 contains 15 residues. CDR3 amino acids: CASSASQGIGYEQYF. The CDR3 nucleotides read TGTGCCAGCAGTGCTTCACAGGGGATTGGCTACGAGCAGTACTTC.

The rearrangement uses TRBV6-2 or TRBV6-3 and TRBJ1-5, with TRBD1 matching over 8 bases. The CDR3 extends over 13 amino acids. With 2 bases clipped from V and 11 bases from J, the junction kept 5 bases outside the gene matches. Germline V gene lookup returns CDR1 MNHEY and CDR2 SVGEGT. The DNA for the CDR3 is TGTGCCAGCAGTTACATGACAGGGGAGACCCAGCATTTT. Translating gives CASSYMTGETQHF.

This clone was observed a handful of times. The chain couples TRBV15 to TRBJ2-7; the match to TRBD1 covers 8 bases. V trimming: 0 bases; J trimming: 6 bases; junction bases outside the gene matches: 4. The CDR3 length is 14 residues. Germline CDR1 reads LNHNV; CDR2 reads YYDKDF (reference sequence). The CDR3 loop is CATSRELTGGEQYF. As DNA, the CDR3 is TGTGCCACCAGCAGAGAACTTACAGGGGGCGAGCAGTACTTC. The full variable domain, completed using reference TRBV15 and TRBJ2-7, is DAMVIQNPRYQVTQFGKPVTLSCSQTLNHNVMYWYQQKSSQAPKLLFHYYDKDFNNEADTPDNFQSRRPNTSFCFLDIRSPGLGDTAMYLCATSRELTGGEQYFGPGTRLTVT.

The chain carries TRBV9 and TRBJ1-3; 7 bases fit TRBD1. The CDR3 spans 14 residues. Per the germline V gene, CDR1 is SGDLS and CDR2 is YYNGEE. V lost 8 bases to trimming and J lost 3 bases; unmatched junction nucleotides: 8. The CDR3 reads CASTRTGGGNTIYF. DNA of the CDR3: TGTGCCAGTACTAGGACAGGCGGTGGAAACACCATATATTTT.

This chain links TRBV9 with TRBJ2-5; 10 bases map to TRBD2. The ends lost 3 bases at V and 5 bases at J; junction bases unmatched: 10. The CDR3 has 16 residues. Per the germline V gene, CDR1 is SGDLS and CDR2 is YYNGEE. CDR3 sequence (DNA): TGTGCCAGCAGCGCAACCCTATCGACTAGCGGGGAGACCCAGTACTTC. Its translation is CASSATLSTSGETQYF.

For this clone: This sample includes further DNA sequences coding for the same CDR3. This rearrangement joins TRBV9 to TRBJ1-1; D is ambiguous. Trimming removed 0 bases at V and 4 bases at J, with 10 bases between. This CDR3 is 14 amino acids long. The germline V gene encodes CDR1 SGDLS and CDR2 YYNGEE. This CDR3 reads CASSVASGGTEAFF. CDR3 DNA: TGTGCCAGCAGCGTAGCTAGTGGTGGCACTGAAGCTTTCTTT.

V and J are TRBV27 and TRBJ1-6, with D possibly being TRBD1 (5 bases). Germline CDR1 reads MNHEY; CDR2 reads SMNVEV (reference sequence). V was shortened by 4 bases and J by 7 bases, with 11 bases between the two germline ends. The CDR3 is 14 amino acids. CDR3 sequence: CASSSRVRNSPLHF. The CDR3 nucleotides are TGTGCCAGCAGTTCCAGGGTGCGGAATTCACCCCTCCACTTT.

The chain links TRBV7-6 to TRBJ2-5; 7 nucleotides match TRBD2. The CDR3 is made up of 14 amino acids. J gave up 5 bases and V 1 base, and 4 bases lay outside the gene matches. The germline V gene encodes CDR1 SGHVS and CDR2 FNYEAQ. CDR3 nucleotide sequence: TGTGCCAGCAGCTTAGGTGGGGGGGTTGAGACCCAGTACTTC. Amino acid sequence: CASSLGGGVETQYF.

This chain joins TRBV7-3 and TRBJ2-3, with 9 bases that match TRBD2. V gave up 6 bases and J gave up 6 bases; unmatched junction bases: 4. The CDR3 is 13 residues long. The germline CDR1 and CDR2 sequences are SGHTA and FQGTGA. This chain's CDR3 is CASRAGGTDTQYF. The DNA for the CDR3 is TGTGCCAGCAGAGCGGGAGGTACCGATACGCAGTATTTT.

This chain connects TRBV6-5 to TRBJ2-7, with D perhaps matching TRBD1 (5 bases). This CDR3 has 12 residues. Germline loops: CDR1 MNHEY, CDR2 SVGAGI. V lost 5 bases to trimming and J lost 9 bases, with 14 bases between them. The CDR3 reads CASSPTAAGQYF. DNA of the CDR3: TGTGCCAGCAGTCCGACAGCAGCTGGGCAGTACTTC.

The chain carries TRBV6-6 and TRBJ2-1; 8 nucleotides line up with TRBD2. Germline V gives CDR1 MNHNY, CDR2 SVGAGI (reference sequence). Losses at the gene ends were 5 bases for V and 0 bases for J; bases not matched to a gene: 9. This CDR3 comprises 17 residues. The DNA for the CDR3 is TGTGCCAGCAGTCAGGGCGTTAGCGGGGACTCCTACAATGAGCAGTTCTTC. Residues: CASSQGVSGDSYNEQFF.

The chain combines TRBV18 with TRBJ1-5; D is unresolved. Deletions cut 3 bases from V and 5 bases from J, with 8 bases between. From germline, CDR1 is KGHSH and CDR2 LQKENI. The CDR3 sequence is 13 residues long. CDR3 amino acids: CASSPKGDQPQHF. The CDR3, as DNA: TGTGCCAGCTCACCCAAAGGAGATCAGCCCCAGCATTTT.

The chain uses TRBV28 and TRBJ2-3; possible D gene TRBD1, 6 bases. V lost 5 bases and J lost 6, with 24 bases in between. CDR3 length: 17 residues. The germline V gene has CDR1 MDHEN and CDR2 SYDVKM. CDR3 coding DNA: TGTGCCAGCAGTATAACTACAGGGTTTTCGTCTTCGGATACGCAGTATTTT. Its protein product is CASSITTGFSSSDTQYF.